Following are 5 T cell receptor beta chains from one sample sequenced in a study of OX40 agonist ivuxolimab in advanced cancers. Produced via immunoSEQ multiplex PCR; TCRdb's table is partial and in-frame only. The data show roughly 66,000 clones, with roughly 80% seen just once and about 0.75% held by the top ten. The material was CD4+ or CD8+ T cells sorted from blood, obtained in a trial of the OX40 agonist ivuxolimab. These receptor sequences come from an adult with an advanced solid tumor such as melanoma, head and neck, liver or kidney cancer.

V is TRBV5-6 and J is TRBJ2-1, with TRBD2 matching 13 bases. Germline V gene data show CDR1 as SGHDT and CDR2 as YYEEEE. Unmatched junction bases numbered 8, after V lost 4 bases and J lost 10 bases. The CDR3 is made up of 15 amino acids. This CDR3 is CASSDTSGRAGEQFF. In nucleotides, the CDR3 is TGTGCCAGCAGCGATACTAGCGGGAGGGCCGGGGAGCAGTTCTTC.

CDR3 sequence: CASRNVNADTQYF. In DNA, the CDR3 is TGTGCCAGCAGGAACGTTAACGCAGATACGCAGTATTTT. V gene TRBV11-3 combines with J gene TRBJ2-3, with no clear D. The CDR3 has 13 residues. V was clipped by 6 bases and J by 4 bases, with 11 bases between them. In germline, CDR1 is SGHNT, CDR2 YENEEA.

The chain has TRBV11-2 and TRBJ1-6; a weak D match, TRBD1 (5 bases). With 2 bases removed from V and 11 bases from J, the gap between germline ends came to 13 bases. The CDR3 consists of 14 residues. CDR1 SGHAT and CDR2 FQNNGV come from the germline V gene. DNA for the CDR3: TGTGCCAGCAGCTTAAAACGGGCGGGGGCACCCCTCCACTTT. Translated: CASSLKRAGAPLHF.

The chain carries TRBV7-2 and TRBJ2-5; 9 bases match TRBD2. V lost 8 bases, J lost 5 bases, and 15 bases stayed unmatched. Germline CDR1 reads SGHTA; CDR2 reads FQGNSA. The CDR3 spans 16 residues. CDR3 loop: CASSRGLAGSMETQYF. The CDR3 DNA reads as TGTGCCAGCTCCAGAGGGCTAGCGGGATCGATGGAGACCCAGTACTTC.

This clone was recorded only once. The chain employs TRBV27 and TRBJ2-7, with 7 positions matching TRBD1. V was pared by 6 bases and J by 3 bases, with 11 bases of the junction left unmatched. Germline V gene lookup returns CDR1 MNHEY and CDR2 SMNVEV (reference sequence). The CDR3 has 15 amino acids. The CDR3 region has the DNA TGTGCCAGCAGCATACAGGGGATTGTAGGCTACGAGCAGTACTTC. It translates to CASSIQGIVGYEQYF.